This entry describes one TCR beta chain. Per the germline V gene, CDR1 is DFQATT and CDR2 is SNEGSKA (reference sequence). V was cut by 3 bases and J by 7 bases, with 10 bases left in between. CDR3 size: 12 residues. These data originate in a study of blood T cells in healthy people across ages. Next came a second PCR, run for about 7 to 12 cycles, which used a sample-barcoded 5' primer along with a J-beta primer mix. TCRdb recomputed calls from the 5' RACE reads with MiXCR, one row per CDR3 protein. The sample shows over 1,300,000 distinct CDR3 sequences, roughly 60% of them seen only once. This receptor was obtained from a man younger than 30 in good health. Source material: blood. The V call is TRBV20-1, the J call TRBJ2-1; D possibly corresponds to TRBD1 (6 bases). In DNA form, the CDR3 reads TGCAGTGCTAGGAGGCAGGGGAATGAGCAGTTCTTC. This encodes CSARRQGNEQFF.